This TCR beta chain was captured by sequencing in a study of CD8 T cells in ankylosing spondylitis. TCRdb reanalysed the 5' RACE reads using MiXCR and keeps one entry per CDR3 protein. Among more than 650,000 distinct CDR3 sequences listed, about 11% were seen once. General study points: Ankylosing spondylitis blood appeared to carry a characteristic TCR beta motif of roughly eight highly homologous variants. A CD8+ phenotype characterized the disease-linked clones, which were relatively rare in peripheral blood.

This clonotype was detected ten times or more. Its antigen remains unidentified. There are 14 residues in the CDR3. Trimming cost V 3 bases and J 8 bases; bases outside gene matches: 5. The germline CDR1 and CDR2 sequences are DFQATT and SNEGSKA (reference sequence). Input material: blood, either unsorted or a sorted T cell fraction (not recorded which). The chain uses TRBV20-1 and TRBJ1-6; 9 nucleotides line up with TRBD1. This TCR came from a male donor with ankylosing spondylitis. CDR3 nucleotide sequence: TGCAGTGCTAGTCTGGGACAGGGAGATTCACCCCTCCACTTT. It translates to CSASLGQGDSPLHF.